Listed below are T cell receptor beta chains from one sample, sequenced in a study of blood T cell repertoires in COVID-19. The protocol was immunoSEQ multiplex PCR, while the TCRdb copy is restricted to in-frame clones and leaves out a portion. The table has 65,000 to 80,000 clones, 82% seen once. Sequencing input: peripheral blood. These receptors came from a human donor in a cohort sampled during active COVID-19. Both conserved end residues are part of each CDR3. Fields, in order: V gene, clone size, J gene, D gene, CDR3 DNA, CDR3 protein. The D gene is left open where the match is weak. Clone size, where shown, is once, few, many, or a class for clones that have expanded.

TRBV28	.	TRBJ1-1	.	TGTGCCAGCAGTTTAAGTGCGAGGCGCACTGAAGCTTTCTTT	CASSLSARRTEAFF
TRBV18	.	TRBJ2-1	TRBD1	TGTGCCAGCTCACCGTGGACAGGCAATGAGCAGTTCTTC	CASSPWTGNEQFF
TRBV5-1	.	TRBJ2-7	.	TGCGCCAGCAGCCTGGGCGGACACTCCTACGAGCAGTACTTC	CASSLGGHSYEQYF
TRBV18	.	TRBJ2-1	.	TGTGCCAGCTCACCGACCGGGACTGAATCCTACAATGAGCAGTTCTTC	CASSPTGTESYNEQFF
TRBV5-1	.	TRBJ2-5	TRBD2	TGCGCCAGCAGCGCTTTAGCGGGGGCCTCACAAGAGACCCAGTACTTC	CASSALAGASQETQYF
TRBV19	few	TRBJ1-5	TRBD1	TGTGCCAGTAGTATCGGGACAGGGGCAAATCAGCCCCAGCATTTT	CASSIGTGANQPQHF
TRBV7-3	.	TRBJ1-6	.	TGTGCCAGCGGAAAGGAAGGGGATTCACCCCTCCACTTT	CASGKEGDSPLHF
TRBV7-7	.	TRBJ2-5	.	TGTGCCAGCAGCATCTCAACGAGCGGACAAGAGACCCAGTACTTC	CASSISTSGQETQYF
TRBV24-1	.	TRBJ2-3	.	TGTGCCACCAGTGATTTGCTCCTTGAGACGCAGTATTTT	CATSDLLLETQYF
TRBV27	.	TRBJ2-7	.	TGTGCCAGCAGTTTAAGGGGTGGAGGCGGGACCGTCTACGAGCAGTACTTC	CASSLRGGGGTVYEQYF
TRBV7-8	.	TRBJ1-6	TRBD1	TGTGCCAGCAGCTTTCGCAGGGGGAGTAATTCACCCCTCCACTTT	CASSFRRGSNSPLHF
TRBV5-1	.	TRBJ2-3	TRBD1	TGCGCCAGCAGCTACCCCGGGACAGGGGGCACAGATACGCAGTATTTT	CASSYPGTGGTDTQYF
TRBV27	.	TRBJ2-7	TRBD1	TGTGCCAGCAGTTCCTATCGGACAGGCATTGACGAGCAGTACTTC	CASSSYRTGIDEQYF
TRBV24-1	.	TRBJ2-1	.	TGTGCCACCAGGGGGCAGGGAAACCTTGAGCAGTTCTTC	CATRGQGNLEQFF
TRBV12-5	.	TRBJ1-6	.	TGTGCTAGTGGTTCGGGGGGCAGGAGTCGGGGATATATGAATTCACCCCTCCACTTT	CASGSGGRSRGYMNSPLHF
TRBV10-1	.	TRBJ2-3	TRBD2	TGCGCCAGCAGTGAACTAGCGGGGAGTGCAGATACGCAGTATTTT	CASSELAGSADTQYF
TRBV28	.	TRBJ2-5	.	TGTGCCAGCAGTTCTCCAGATCAAGAGACCCAGTACTTC	CASSSPDQETQYF
TRBV7-2	.	TRBJ1-2	.	TGTGCCAGCAGCCCAACTTTTGGCTACACCTTC	CASSPTFGYTF
TRBV6-5	few	TRBJ2-5	.	TGTGCCAGCACTTCGGGCGGGAATCTGGGAGAGACCCAGTACTTC	CASTSGGNLGETQYF
TRBV20-1	.	TRBJ1-5	.	TGCAGTGCTAGTAAAGGACCCCCGGGGATCCAGCCCCAGCATTTT	CSASKGPPGIQPQHF
TRBV12-3/TRBV12-4	.	TRBJ2-1	.	TGTGCCAGCAGTCCGTTGAGGGCCGGGGAGCAGTTCTTC	CASSPLRAGEQFF
TRBV3-1/TRBV3-2	.	TRBJ2-3	TRBD2	TGTGCCAGCAGCCAAGTGGTAGCGGGGGCAGGGGATACGCAGTATTTT	CASSQVVAGAGDTQYF